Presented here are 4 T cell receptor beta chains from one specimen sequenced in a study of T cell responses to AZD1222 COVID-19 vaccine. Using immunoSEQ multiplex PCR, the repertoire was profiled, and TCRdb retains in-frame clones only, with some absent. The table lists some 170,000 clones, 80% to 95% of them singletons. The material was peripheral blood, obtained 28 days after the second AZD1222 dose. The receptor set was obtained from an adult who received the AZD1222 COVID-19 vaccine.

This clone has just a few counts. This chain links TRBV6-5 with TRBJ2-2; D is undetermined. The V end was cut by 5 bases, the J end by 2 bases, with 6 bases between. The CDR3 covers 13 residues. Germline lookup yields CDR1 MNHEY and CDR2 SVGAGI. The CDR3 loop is CASSPINTGELFF. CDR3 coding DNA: TGTGCCAGCAGTCCGATAAACACCGGGGAGCTGTTTTTT.

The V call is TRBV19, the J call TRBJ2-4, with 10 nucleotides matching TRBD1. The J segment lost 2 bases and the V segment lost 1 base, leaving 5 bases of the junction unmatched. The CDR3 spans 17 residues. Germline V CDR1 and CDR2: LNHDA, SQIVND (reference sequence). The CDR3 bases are TGTGCCAGTAGTATAGGCGGGACAGGGGCTTCCAAAAACATTCAGTACTTC. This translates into CASSIGGTGASKNIQYF. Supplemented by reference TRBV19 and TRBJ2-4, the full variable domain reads DGGITQSPKYLFRKEGQNVTLSCEQNLNHDAMYWYRQDPGQGLRLIYYSQIVNDFQKGDIAEGYSVSREKKESFPLTVTSAQKNPTAFYLCASSIGGTGASKNIQYFGAGTRLSVL.

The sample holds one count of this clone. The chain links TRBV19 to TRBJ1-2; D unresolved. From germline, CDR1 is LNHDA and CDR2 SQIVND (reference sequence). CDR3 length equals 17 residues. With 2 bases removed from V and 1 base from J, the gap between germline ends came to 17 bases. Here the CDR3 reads CASSIMSKSNLNYGYTF. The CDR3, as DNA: TGTGCCAGTAGTATAATGAGCAAGAGCAACCTTAACTATGGCTACACCTTC.

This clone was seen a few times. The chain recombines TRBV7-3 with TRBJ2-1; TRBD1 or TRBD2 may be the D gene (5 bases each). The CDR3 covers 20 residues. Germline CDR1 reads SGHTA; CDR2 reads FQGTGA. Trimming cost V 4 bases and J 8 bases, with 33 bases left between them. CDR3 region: CASSSNSGFVLSERIDEQFF. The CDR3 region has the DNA TGTGCCAGCAGCTCGAACTCAGGGTTTGTTCTATCGGAGCGGATCGATGAGCAGTTCTTC.